These 23 T cell receptor beta chains came from one sample sequenced in a study of T cell responses to AZD1222 COVID-19 vaccine (dated by TCRdb to the early 2020s). The library was prepared using the immunoSEQ multiplex PCR assay. What TCRdb holds here is the immuneACCESS table cut down to in-frame rearrangements. Part of the clones is not present; checked against another copy, under half of the missing clones reflect an unresolved V gene, and the others are unexplained. Counted in this sample were 20,000 to 25,000 clones; around 82% of them appeared once. Approximately 45% of the sample lies in the top ten. According to the study, the label for this sample's time point signals: baseline before first vaccination. The sequencing used peripheral blood, collected on day 0 of AZD1222 vaccination. These receptors all come from an adult in good health.

V usage is TRBV28 and J usage is TRBJ2-3, with D perhaps TRBD1 or TRBD2 (6 bases each). Looked up from germline, CDR1 is MDHEN and CDR2 is SYDVKM. V gave up 5 bases and J gave up 5 bases, with 23 bases separating them. CDR3 length equals 17 residues. CDR3 residues: CASSQGGWGGYRDTQYF. The CDR3 DNA reads as TGTGCCAGCAGTCAAGGGGGGTGGGGCGGGTACAGAGATACGCAGTATTTT.

This rearrangement joins TRBV29-1 to TRBJ1-2; possible D gene TRBD1, 5 bases. V was shortened by 8 bases and J by 7 bases, with 23 bases between the two germline ends. The CDR3 is 14 residues long. CDR1 and CDR2 from the germline V gene are SQVTM and ANQGSEA. CDR3 DNA sequence: TGCAGCCTACTGTTGCCGGGACCACTAAGTGGCTACACCTTC. It encodes CSLLLPGPLSGYTF.

The chain combines TRBV6-2 or TRBV6-3 with TRBJ2-1; perhaps TRBD2 as D (5 bases). Trimming took off 0 bases at V and 7 bases at J, with 22 bases between the two ends. CDR1 is MNHEY, CDR2 SVGEGT, per germline. The CDR3 is made up of 18 amino acids. The CDR3 nucleotides read TGTGCCAGCAGTTACTCGATCGCACGGGAAACGTACCGTAATGAGCAGTTCTTC. Its translation is CASSYSIARETYRNEQFF.

The rearrangement uses TRBV6-4 and TRBJ2-6, with D uncertain. The CDR3 sequence is 16 residues long. Trimming stripped 4 bases from V and 1 base from J, with 11 bases between. Germline V gene data show CDR1 as MRHNA and CDR2 as SNTAGT. In nucleotides, the CDR3 is TGTGCCAGCAGTGCATCTCCCCAATCTGGGGCCAACGTCCTGACTTTC. It is translated as CASSASPQSGANVLTF.

This clone was counted a few times. The V and J genes are TRBV5-4 and TRBJ2-7, with D possibly being TRBD1 or TRBD2 (5 bases each). Germline V gene data show CDR1 as SGHNT and CDR2 as YYREEE (reference sequence). V was shortened by 0 bases and J by 4 bases, with 5 bases between the two germline ends. The CDR3 loop spans 12 amino acids. The CDR3 loop is CASSLGGYEQYF. The CDR3 coding sequence is TGTGCCAGCAGCTTGGGGGGGTACGAGCAGTACTTC.

The genes are TRBV19 and TRBJ1-5, with no clear D. V was trimmed by 7 bases and J by 7 bases, leaving 17 bases between them. The CDR3 sequence is 14 residues long. Germline V gene lookup returns CDR1 LNHDA and CDR2 SQIVND (reference sequence). CDR3 loop: CASTKGGSSQPQHF. The CDR3 DNA sequence: TGTGCCAGTACCAAGGGTGGGTCGAGCCAGCCCCAGCATTTT. Combining the CDR3 with reference TRBV19 and TRBJ1-5 gives the whole variable domain DGGITQSPKYLFRKEGQNVTLSCEQNLNHDAMYWYRQDPGQGLRLIYYSQIVNDFQKGDIAEGYSVSREKKESFPLTVTSAQKNPTAFYLCASTKGGSSQPQHFGDGTRLSIL.

The chain recombines TRBV19 with TRBJ1-1, with 7 bases fitting TRBD1. The germline CDR1 and CDR2 sequences are LNHDA and SQIVND (reference sequence). CDR3 size: 14 residues. The ends lost 9 bases at V and 4 bases at J; junction bases unmatched: 11. CDR3: CASRQGGLGTEAFF. CDR3 DNA sequence: TGTGCCAGCCGACAGGGAGGTCTGGGCACTGAAGCTTTCTTT.

This clone was seen once. The chain couples TRBV7-3 to TRBJ2-6; D ambiguous. V was pared by 4 bases and J by 6 bases, with 4 bases between. The CDR3 length is 12 residues. Germline CDR1 is SGHTA and CDR2 is FQGTGA. DNA for the CDR3: TGTGCCAGCAGCTCCACGGCCAACGTCCTGACTTTC. This encodes CASSSTANVLTF.

The chain recombines TRBV24-1 with TRBJ2-3; the match to TRBD2 covers 8 bases. This CDR3 region has 14 residues. Germline V CDR1 and CDR2: KGHDR, SFDVKD. Germline trimming cut 5 bases from V and 3 bases from J; bases unmatched to any gene: 3. DNA of the CDR3: TGTGCCACCAGTGCACGGGGGGGGACAGATACGCAGTATTTT. Translated: CATSARGGTDTQYF.

The chain couples TRBV18 to TRBJ2-3, with D possibly being TRBD2 (7 bases). Germline V CDR1 and CDR2: KGHSH, LQKENI. The germline V and J ends were trimmed by 3 bases and 2 bases, with 18 bases remaining between them. This CDR3 is 17 amino acids long. DNA of the CDR3: TGTGCCAGCTCACCTCAAACAGGGACTACCTCCACAGATACGCAGTATTTT. Translation: CASSPQTGTTSTDTQYF.

This clone is medium-sized within its sample. The chain combines TRBV6-5 with TRBJ2-1; 8 nucleotides agree with TRBD2. The CDR3 runs 13 residues. CDR1 and CDR2 (germline): MNHEY, SVGAGI. The V and J ends lost 6 bases and 12 bases, in that order; junction bases with no gene match: 10. The chain's CDR3 is CASRLREGLGQFF. In nucleotides, the CDR3 is TGTGCCAGCAGGTTACGGGAGGGCCTTGGGCAGTTCTTC.

The chain couples TRBV6-5 to TRBJ1-1; D remains unclear. This CDR3 has 14 amino acids. V was cut by 8 bases and J by 5 bases, with 18 bases left in between. The V gene's germline CDR1 is MNHEY and CDR2 SVGAGI. CDR3 sequence (DNA): TGTGCCAGCGCCGATCCACCCGTTGGGACTGAAGCTTTCTTT. Amino acids: CASADPPVGTEAFF.

The chain carries TRBV6-5 and TRBJ2-1; weak D call: TRBD2 (7 bases). This CDR3 has 15 residues. The germline gives CDR1 MNHEY, CDR2 SVGAGI. Trimming left V 6 bases short and J 4 bases short, with 16 bases between. CDR3 region: CASRLTGRGYNEQFF. DNA for the CDR3: TGTGCCAGCAGGCTAACAGGGAGGGGATACAATGAGCAGTTCTTC.

The chain employs TRBV7-8 and TRBJ2-7, with D possibly called TRBD1 or TRBD2 (5 bases each). Trimming removed 4 bases from V and 2 bases from J, with 12 bases in between. Germline CDR1 and CDR2: SGHVS and FQNEAQ. This CDR3 has 14 amino acids. The CDR3 region has the DNA TGTGCCAGCAGCTCCGGACGGGGCCCCTACGAGCAGTACTTC. It codes for CASSSGRGPYEQYF. Complete variable domain (other parts from reference TRBV7-8 and TRBJ2-7): GAGVSQSPRYKVAKRGQDVALRCDPISGHVSLFWYQQALGQGPEFLTYFQNEAQLDKSGLPSDRFFAERPEGSVSTLKIQRTQQEDSAVYLCASSSGRGPYEQYFGPGTRLTVT.

The V call is TRBV29-1, the J call TRBJ2-1; a weak D match, TRBD2 (6 bases). The CDR3 is 13 amino acids. The ends were cut back, 4 bases at V and 2 bases at J, with 9 bases in the middle. CDR1 and CDR2 from the germline V gene are SQVTM and ANQGSEA. CDR3 bases: TGCAGCGTTGTCGGGGGAACCTACAATGAGCAGTTCTTC. It specifies CSVVGGTYNEQFF.

The chain employs TRBV24-1 and TRBJ2-5, with 8 bases identical to TRBD2. In germline, CDR1 is KGHDR, CDR2 SFDVKD. V was clipped by 5 bases and J by 1 base; unmatched bases: 5. CDR3 size: 15 residues. The CDR3 spells CATSAPTSGQETQYF. The CDR3 DNA sequence: TGTGCCACCAGTGCACCCACTAGCGGCCAAGAGACCCAGTACTTC.

The CDR3 DNA reads TGTGCCAGCAGCCAAGAGAGAGACCTAGCGAGTTCCTACGAGCAGTACTTC. This codes for CASSQERDLASSYEQYF. This chain connects TRBV4-2 to TRBJ2-7, with a possible D match to TRBD2 (6 bases). Trimming took 0 bases from V and 1 from J, leaving 16 bases between them. From germline, CDR1 is LGHNA and CDR2 YNFKEQ. The CDR3 loop spans 17 amino acids.

CDR3 nucleotides: TGTGCCACCAGCAGAGATTCCCCAGGGGATGAAGCTTTCTTT. This codes for CATSRDSPGDEAFF. The V gene is TRBV15, the J gene TRBJ1-1, with D maybe TRBD1 (6 bases). Germline CDR1 reads LNHNV; CDR2 reads YYDKDF (reference sequence). Trimming stripped 0 bases from V and 7 bases from J, with 12 bases between. The CDR3 spans 14 residues.

V and J are TRBV27 and TRBJ2-2, with D tentatively TRBD1 (7 bases). The CDR3 runs to 14 residues. V was trimmed by 8 bases and J by 5 bases, leaving 15 bases between them. Germline CDR1 and CDR2: MNHEY and SMNVEV (reference sequence). CDR3 coding DNA: TGTGCCAGCGGAGGGGGCGCAAGGACCGGGGAGCTGTTTTTT. Protein sequence: CASGGGARTGELFF.

This clone was seen a few times. The genes are TRBV29-1 and TRBJ2-3; TRBD2 is a possible D gene (5 bases). Between the trimmed V and J ends, which lost 4 bases and 0 bases, there was a span of 11 bases. The germline gives CDR1 SQVTM, CDR2 ANQGSEA. This CDR3 comprises 14 residues. The CDR3 sequence: CSVASGTSTDTQYF. The CDR3 DNA is TGCAGCGTTGCGAGCGGCACTAGCACAGATACGCAGTATTTT.

The chain has TRBV18 and TRBJ1-3; D gene uncertain. V lost 5 bases, J lost 1 base, and 15 bases lay in between. CDR3 size: 16 residues. Germline V CDR1 and CDR2: KGHSH, LQKENI. The CDR3 loop is CASSRQGTNSGNTIYF. The DNA for the CDR3 is TGTGCCAGCTCAAGACAAGGCACCAATTCTGGAAACACCATATATTTT.

This clone was counted between two and nine times. This rearrangement joins TRBV24-1 to TRBJ1-2; D is uncertain. Between the trimmed V and J ends, which lost 0 bases and 7 bases, there was a span of 8 bases. This CDR3 is 13 amino acids long. In germline, CDR1 is KGHDR, CDR2 SFDVKD. This CDR3 is CATSDLTEPGYTF. The DNA for the CDR3 is TGTGCCACCAGTGATTTGACGGAACCTGGCTACACCTTC.

The chain combines TRBV28 with TRBJ1-2; tentatively, D is TRBD1 (6 bases). Germline CDR1 is MDHEN and CDR2 is SYDVKM. The ends were cut back, 0 bases at V and 4 bases at J, with 18 bases in the middle. CDR3 length equals 17 residues. Here the CDR3 DNA reads TGTGCCAGCAGTTTATGGTTTCAGGGGCGACATTCCTATGGCTACACCTTC. This codes for CASSLWFQGRHSYGYTF.